This T cell receptor (beta chain) was sequenced in a study of regulatory T cells in long-lasting Graves disease (dated by TCRdb to the early 2020s). At the level of the whole study: Newly diagnosed Graves' disease patients had taken antithyroid drugs for less than 3 months. Patients with persistent Graves' disease were compared with patients with newly diagnosed Graves' disease using TCR sequencing and RNA sequencing of peripheral blood. The study was registered as a clinical trial and conducted in China. TCR sequencing covered around 13 persistent and roughly 20 newly diagnosed Graves' disease patients, 33 samples in total.

Library construction relied on multiplex PCR. The data were produced on an Illumina HiSeq 4000. iRepertoire HTBI primers and Arm-PCR amplification of CDR3 regions were used to construct TCR beta libraries. Before sequencing, the PCR products went through gel purification. The source study handled its data this way. A total of around 59 TRBV and 14 TRBJ segments were identified across samples and were used for gene usage analysis of CDR3 amino acid clonotypes. COPE and FqMerger were used to merge the filtered high-quality paired reads into contigs. BLAST was used to align contigs to IMGT TRBV, TRBD and TRBJ reference genes, and CDR3 was defined according to IMGT. Any clonotype with a frequency above 0.1% was classified as a highly expanded clone. Repertoire diversity was measured by Shannon entropy, and V-J evenness by the Gini coefficient. A clonotype found in more than one individual was treated as public. Clones were called with MiXCR by TCRdb after fastp trimmed the public reads at Q25, and only in-frame beta chains were retained. Every entry covers one CDR3 protein and lists the most common genes and DNA from its rows. The V and J calls shown here were made by TCRdb, not taken from the authors' results. The table for this sample lists roughly 510,000 distinct CDR3 sequences; 15% to 20% of them were counted only once. Jointly, the top ten make up more than 10% of the sample.

There are 16 amino acids in the CDR3, from cysteine to phenylalanine inclusive. Only CDR3 DNA is held: 48 bases, read in frame from base 1. V is reduced by 3 bases and J by 1 base, leaving a spacing of 16 bases between them. The germline V gene encodes CDR1 MDHEN and CDR2 SYDVKM. The paper as a whole reports these results and caveats: Persistent patients shared more public clonotypes among themselves (around 2,500) than newly diagnosed patients did (about 970). The authors noted that the small sample size was a limitation that may lower accuracy. Sequencing and analysis were limited to the TCR beta chain. Because the primary lesion, thyroid tissue, could not be accessed, the study looked at peripheral blood alone. TRBV28, TRBJ1-2 and TRBJ2-5 were preferentially used in persistent disease, while TRBV20-1 and TRBJ2-1 were favored in newly diagnosed disease. Lower TCR Shannon entropy and fewer highly expanded clones were observed in persistent Graves' disease patients than in newly diagnosed patients, which suggested clonal expansion.

Only a few counts were recorded for this clonotype. What this receptor recognizes is not known. Base quality data are lacking; no much larger clone is found one base away. This specimen's time point label, interpreted: newly diagnosed GD, antithyroid drugs for less than 3 months. For both TCR sequencing and RNA sequencing, RNA was extracted from PBMCs in TRIzol. The diagnosis of Graves' disease followed American Thyroid Association guidelines. The patients came from an endocrinology department in Xi'an, China. From each patient, about 9 milliliters of peripheral blood was collected into an EDTA anticoagulant tube. Ficoll Paque Plus density gradient separation was used to isolate PBMCs, and no additional T cell sorting was done. An Agilent 2100 Bioanalyzer and agarose gel were used to assess RNA quality, and a NanoDrop 2000 was used to measure RNA concentration. The same data also went into a second study, on T cells in Graves' hyperthyroidism and ophthalmopathy. As described in the second report: Stable Graves' hyperthyroidism was defined as no progression to ophthalmopathy during 18 months of follow-up. Hyperthyroidism patients were newly diagnosed, had a disease duration of under 2 months, and were aged 18 to 65 years. Any patient with an uncontrolled infection, another autoimmune disease, pregnancy or lactation was excluded. Clinical symptoms, serum thyroxine and TRAb, thyroid ultrasound, and orbital computed tomography formed the basis for the diagnoses. A first-round RT-PCR of the TCR CDR3 used the HTBI primer set with the Qiagen OneStep RT-PCR kit. Most expanded thyroid clonotypes (frequency above 0.001) were also detected in blood, a finding suggesting that blood repertoires may reflect thyroid immune responses. A model built on a 13 V-J signature distinguished ophthalmopathy from stable hyperthyroidism, reaching 87.88% sensitivity and approximately 81% specificity in cross-validation and 80%/75% in testing. In validation, the model predicted progression to ophthalmopathy a median of about 6.5 months before onset, with around 70% sensitivity and 72.22% specificity. TCR V-J signatures able to tell the groups apart were searched for in a discovery cohort of about a hundred patients, of whom roughly 42 had Graves' ophthalmopathy and around 57 had stable Graves' hyperthyroidism. Prospective prediction of ophthalmopathy was tested in an independent validation cohort of fewer than 20 hyperthyroidism patients and 15 to 17 patients who later progressed to ophthalmopathy. The 75 to 100 discovery patients were divided at random into training and test sets in a 7:3 ratio. The study also compared thyroid tissue and blood T-cell repertoires from a handful of Graves' hyperthyroidism patients. After blood sampling, hyperthyroidism patients were treated with methimazole at a starting dose of 30 mg daily, and ophthalmopathy patients were treated with high-dose intravenous methylprednisolone. A second multiplex PCR round built the libraries, followed by size selection and purification. Sequencing of the libraries was done on an Illumina HiSeq2000 using paired-end 100 bp reads. SOAPnuke was used to process the raw data, throwing out any read that contained adapters or uncalled bases, had a mean Phred below 15, or lacked an exact constant-primer or identifier match. COPE v1.2.5 was used to merge the high-quality paired reads, and each unique nucleotide sequence was defined as a clonotype. Clonotypes were aligned to IMGT TRBV, TRBD and TRBJ reference segments using MiTCR v1.1. The analysis included only V-J combinations with a frequency above 0.0001, which together covered around 99% of the repertoires. A TCS score was defined as the ratio between F50 (clonal expansion) and ExV (chaos), using BLOSUM62-based TCRdist between CDR3 peptides within each V-J. Welch's t-statistics and random forest reduced 450 to 600 V-J features to 10 to 15, which were used in a naive Bayes classifier (R e1071). Sample size was not statistically predetermined, and investigators were not blinded to group allocation. According to the paper, TCR Vbeta CDR3 sequencing was carried out on roughly 130 peripheral blood samples, which came from some 41 ophthalmopathy, around 75 hyperthyroidism and some 17 progressor patients.

The sample consisted of peripheral blood mononuclear cells (PBMCs), taken at new diagnosis, from a patient treated with antithyroid drugs. This chain is built from TRBV28 and TRBJ2-7; the D segment cannot be called with confidence. The sequence derives from a man aged 18 to 30 with Graves disease. Donor details come from another sample of the same person, matched by shared clones. The bases are TGTGCCAGCAGTTTCCAAGCAGGACCCTTATCCTACGAGCAGTACTTC. This yields the protein CASSFQAGPLSYEQYF.